Each of the 9 T cell receptor beta chains below was sequenced from the same sample in a study of shared clonotypes between healthy human individuals. Data came from immunoSEQ multiplex PCR; TCRdb stores just in-frame clones and leaves some out. The data show around 1,100,000 clones, about 80% seen once. Input material: memory CD4+ T cells from PBMCs. Subset defined: CD45RA-negative fraction. The origin of the receptors is a man younger than 35 in good health. Some clones in this sample may be carry-over from other donors' samples.

The J gene is TRBJ2-3, the V gene TRBV5-1; 10 nucleotides agree with TRBD1. With 0 bases clipped from V and 5 bases from J, the junction kept 6 bases outside the gene matches. The germline CDR1 and CDR2 sequences are SGHRS and YFSETQ. This CDR3 region has 16 residues. CDR3 DNA: TGCGCCAGCAGCTTGGCTGGGGGACAGGGGCAAGATACGCAGTATTTT. Protein sequence: CASSLAGGQGQDTQYF.

The chain carries TRBV6-5 and TRBJ2-7; D remains ambiguous. V gave up 1 base and J gave up 2 bases, with 12 bases separating them. The germline V gene encodes CDR1 MNHEY and CDR2 SVGAGI. This CDR3 has 15 residues. DNA for the CDR3: TGTGCCAGCAGTTACTGGGGAAGGGTTGCCTACGAGCAGTACTTC. Encoded protein: CASSYWGRVAYEQYF.

The chain carries TRBV4-3 and TRBJ2-7; TRBD2 matches at 9 bases. CDR3 size: 17 residues. With V trimmed by 0 bases and J by 6 bases, 12 bases remained unmatched. Germline V CDR1 and CDR2: LGHNA, YSLEER. The CDR3 region is CASSQDRLAGLQGEQYF. In nucleotides, the CDR3 is TGCGCCAGCAGCCAAGATCGGCTAGCGGGACTTCAGGGCGAGCAGTACTTC.

The chain uses TRBV2 and TRBJ2-1; 10 positions agree with TRBD2. The CDR3 length is 16 residues. Germline CDR1 SNHLY, CDR2 FYNNEI. The ends lost 6 bases at V and 4 bases at J; junction bases unmatched: 9. CDR3 sequence reads: CASRSSGSSLYNEQFF. In nucleotides, the CDR3 is TGTGCCAGCAGATCTAGCGGGAGTTCCCTTTACAATGAGCAGTTCTTC.

This clone occurred once. This chain joins TRBV12-5 and TRBJ2-5; D gene uncertain. Between the trimmed V and J ends, which lost 1 base and 5 bases, there was a span of 11 bases. This CDR3 has 14 residues. Germline CDR1 is LGHNT and CDR2 is FRNRAP. CDR3 coding DNA: TGTGCTAGTGGTTTGGGTCCGGGTTGGGAGACCCAGTACTTC. The encoded protein is CASGLGPGWETQYF.

CDR3 loop: CASSPGQGASGYTF. In nucleotides, the CDR3 is TGTGCCAGCTCCCCAGGACAGGGGGCAAGTGGCTACACCTTC. The gene calls are TRBV9 and TRBJ1-2, with 11 bases fitting TRBD1. Germline loops: CDR1 SGDLS, CDR2 YYNGEE. V dropped 7 bases and J dropped 7; count of bases not matched to a gene: 9. CDR3 size: 14 residues.

The chain recombines TRBV27 with TRBJ2-1, with D perhaps given as TRBD1 or TRBD2 (5 bases each). The CDR3 spans 15 residues. Germline V gene lookup returns CDR1 MNHEY and CDR2 SMNVEV (reference sequence). The V end was cut by 6 bases, the J end by 6 bases, with 18 bases between. The DNA for the CDR3 is TGTGCCAGCAGGATAGAAGGGGCGGGCCTCAATGAGCAGTTCTTC. This translates into CASRIEGAGLNEQFF.

This clone appeared a single time. The chain is built from TRBV28 and TRBJ1-2; maybe TRBD1 (5 bases). This CDR3 region has 14 residues. The germline V gene has CDR1 MDHEN and CDR2 SYDVKM. Trimming stripped 7 bases from V and 0 bases from J, with 12 bases between. The CDR3 DNA is TGTGCCAGCACTCAGGGCCTAGCTAACTATGGCTACACCTTC. It is translated as CASTQGLANYGYTF.

Worth noting for this clone: A far larger clone is one nucleotide away, so this likely arose from a read error. The same CDR3 is also encoded by other DNA sequences in this sample. The CDR3 coding sequence is TGTGCCAGCAGTGACTCTGGAAACACCATATATTTT. Translated: CASSDSGNTIYF. The gene calls are TRBV2 and TRBJ1-3; no definite D call. V gave up 3 bases and J gave up 0 bases, with 0 bases separating them. CDR1 SNHLY and CDR2 FYNNEI come from the germline V gene. The CDR3 is made up of 12 amino acids.